These 2 T cell receptor beta chains came from one sample sequenced in a study of T cells in Graves' hyperthyroidism and ophthalmopathy. The investigators amplified TCR beta CDR3 regions from RNA transcripts. First-round RT-PCR targeting the TCR CDR3 was performed with the HTBI primer set. TCRdb independently ran MiXCR on the multiplex PCR reads; one entry per CDR3 protein. The table records hundreds of thousands of distinct CDR3 sequences, more than 30% of them present only once. The material sequenced was blood. Receptor source: a man younger than 30 with Graves' hyperthyroidism.

This clonotype was picked up a small number of times. The chain employs TRBV5-4 and TRBJ2-2, with D hard to call. Germline V gene data show CDR1 as SGHNT and CDR2 as YYREEE (reference sequence). The ends were cut back, 4 bases at V and 4 bases at J, with 14 bases in the middle. This CDR3 comprises 15 residues. CDR3 in amino acids: CASSPGERFTGELFF. DNA for the CDR3: TGTGCCAGCAGCCCAGGAGAAAGGTTCACCGGGGAGCTGTTTTTT.

Remarks on this clonotype: A clone one base away is much larger, so this may be a read error. The gene calls are TRBV29-1 and TRBJ1-5, with D possibly TRBD1 on 6 matching bases. V lost 4 bases to trimming and J lost 9 bases, with 19 bases between them. The CDR3 totals 14 residues. From germline, CDR1 is SQVTM and CDR2 ANQGSEA. The CDR3 loop reads CSVGLGGAGWPQHF. Written as DNA, the CDR3 is TGCAGCGTTGGCCTCGGGGGGGCAGGGTGGCCCCAGCATTTT.